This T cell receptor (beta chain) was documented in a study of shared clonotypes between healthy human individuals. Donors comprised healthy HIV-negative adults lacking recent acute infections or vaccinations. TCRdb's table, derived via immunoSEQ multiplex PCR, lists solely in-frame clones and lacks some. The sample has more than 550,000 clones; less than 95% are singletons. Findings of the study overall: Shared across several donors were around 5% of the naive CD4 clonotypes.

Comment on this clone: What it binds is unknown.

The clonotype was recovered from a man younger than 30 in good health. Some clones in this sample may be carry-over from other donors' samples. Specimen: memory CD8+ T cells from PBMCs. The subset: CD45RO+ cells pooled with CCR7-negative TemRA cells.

The CDR3 coding sequence is TGTGCCTGGAGTTTATTCTCCTACGAGCAGTACTTC. This translates into CAWSLFSYEQYF. The V gene is TRBV30, the J gene TRBJ2-7; the D is unclear. The CDR3 is 12 amino acids. Germline CDR1 is GTSNPN and CDR2 is SVGIG (reference sequence). The V end was cut by 2 bases, the J end by 0 bases, with 5 bases between. Full variable domain (rest looked up from reference TRBV30 and TRBJ2-7): SQTIHQWPATLVQPVGSPLSLECTVEGTSNPNLYWYRQAAGRGLQLLFYSVGIGQISSEVPQNLSASRPQDRQFILSSKKLLLSDSGFYLCAWSLFSYEQYFGPGTRLTVT.